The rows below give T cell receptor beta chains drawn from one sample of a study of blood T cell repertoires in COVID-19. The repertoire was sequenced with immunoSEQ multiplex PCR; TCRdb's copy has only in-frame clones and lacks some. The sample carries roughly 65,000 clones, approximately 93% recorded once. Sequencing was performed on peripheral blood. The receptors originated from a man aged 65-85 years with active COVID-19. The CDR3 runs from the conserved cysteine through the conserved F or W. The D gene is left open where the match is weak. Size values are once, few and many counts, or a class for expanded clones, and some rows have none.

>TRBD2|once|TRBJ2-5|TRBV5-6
CASSALAGGMETQYF
TGTGCCAGCAGCGCCCTAGCGGGGGGCATGGAGACCCAGTACTTC
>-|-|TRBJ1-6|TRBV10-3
CAISDAGMNNSPLHF
TGTGCCATCAGTGATGCCGGGATGAATAATTCACCCCTCCACTTT
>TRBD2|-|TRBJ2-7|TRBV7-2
CASSSQTSGGLYEQYF
TGTGCCAGCAGCTCCCAGACTAGCGGGGGGTTATACGAGCAGTACTTC
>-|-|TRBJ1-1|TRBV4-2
CASSQAGDFEAFF
TGTGCCAGCAGCCAAGCAGGGGATTTTGAAGCTTTCTTT
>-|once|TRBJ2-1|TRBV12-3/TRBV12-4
CASRSRGNEQFF
TGTGCCAGCAGGTCCAGGGGAAATGAGCAGTTCTTC
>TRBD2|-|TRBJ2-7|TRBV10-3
CAISGRLAGGTTFKSYEQYF
TGTGCCATCAGTGGCCGACTAGCGGGGGGGACAACCTTTAAATCCTACGAGCAGTACTTC
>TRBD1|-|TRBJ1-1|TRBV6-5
CASSYSNRGHNTEAFF
TGTGCCAGCAGTTACTCGAACAGGGGGCATAACACTGAAGCTTTCTTT
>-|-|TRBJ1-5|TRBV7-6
CASSLEVGQGTQPQHF
TGTGCCAGCAGCTTAGAGGTTGGGCAGGGGACTCAGCCCCAGCATTTT
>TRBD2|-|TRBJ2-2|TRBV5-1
CASSHRVGGLAGAPRTGELFF
TGCGCCAGCTCCCACAGGGTGGGGGGCCTAGCGGGGGCCCCGAGGACCGGGGAGCTGTTTTTT
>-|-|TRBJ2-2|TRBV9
CASNRDSNTGELFF
TGTGCCAGCAATAGGGACTCGAACACCGGGGAGCTGTTTTTT
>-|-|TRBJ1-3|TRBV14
CASSPITGSSGNTIYF
TGTGCCAGCAGCCCGATAACAGGGAGCTCTGGAAACACCATATATTTT
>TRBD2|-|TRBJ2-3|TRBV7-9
CASSTMTSGGHTDTQYF
TGTGCCAGCAGCACAATGACTAGCGGGGGCCACACAGATACGCAGTATTTT
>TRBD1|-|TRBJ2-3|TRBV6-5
CASSLGQFTDTQYF
TGTGCCAGCAGTTTGGGACAGTTCACAGATACGCAGTATTTT
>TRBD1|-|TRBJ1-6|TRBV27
CASSLLTGTGHNSPLHF
TGTGCCAGCAGTTTATTAACCGGGACAGGGCATAATTCACCCCTCCACTTT
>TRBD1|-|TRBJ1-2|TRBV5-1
CASSLGQANNYGYTF
TGCGCCAGCAGCCTTGGACAGGCTAACAACTATGGCTACACCTTC
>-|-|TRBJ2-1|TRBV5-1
CASSLAGGTYNEQFF
TGCGCCAGCAGCCTCGCAGGGGGGACCTACAATGAGCAGTTCTTC
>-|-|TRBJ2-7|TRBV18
CASSPVADSYEQYF
TGTGCCAGCTCACCAGTGGCAGATTCCTACGAGCAGTACTTC
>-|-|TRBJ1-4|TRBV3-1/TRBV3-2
CASSQGRGEAQKLFF
TGTGCCAGCAGCCAAGGACGAGGGGAGGCTCAAAAACTGTTTTTT
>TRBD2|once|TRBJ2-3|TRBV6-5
CASSQLAGGDTQYF
TGTGCCAGCAGCCAACTAGCGGGGGGCGATACGCAGTATTTT
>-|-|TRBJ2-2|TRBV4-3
CASSQDGRNTGELFF
TGCGCCAGCAGCCAAGACGGGAGAAACACCGGGGAGCTGTTTTTT
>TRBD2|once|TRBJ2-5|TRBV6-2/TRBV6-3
CASSFGLAGVRETQYF
TGTGCCAGCAGTTTCGGACTAGCGGGGGTTCGAGAGACCCAGTACTTC
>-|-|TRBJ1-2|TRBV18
CASSGQEEHYGYTF
TGTGCCAGCTCCGGACAAGAGGAACACTATGGCTACACCTTC
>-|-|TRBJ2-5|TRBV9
CASSGVGGSEETQYF
TGTGCCAGCAGCGGCGTGGGGGGAAGCGAAGAGACCCAGTACTTC
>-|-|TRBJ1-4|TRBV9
CASSTAFGFREKLFF
TGTGCCAGCAGCACCGCGTTCGGTTTTCGGGAAAAACTGTTTTTT
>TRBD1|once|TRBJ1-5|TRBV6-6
CASSYSTGTGNQPQHF
TGTGCCAGCAGTTACTCGACCGGGACAGGCAATCAGCCCCAGCATTTT
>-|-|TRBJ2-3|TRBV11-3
CASSLGGTAQTDTQYF
TGTGCCAGCAGCTTAGGAGGAACGGCCCAGACAGATACGCAGTATTTT
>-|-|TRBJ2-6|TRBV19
CASSIGATGANVLTF
TGTGCCAGTAGTATAGGGGCTACTGGGGCCAACGTCCTGACTTTC
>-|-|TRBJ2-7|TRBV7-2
CASSTSSYEQYF
TGTGCCAGCAGCACTAGCAGTTACGAGCAGTACTTC
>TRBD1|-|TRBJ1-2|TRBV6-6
CASSYSNEGARGYTF
TGTGCCAGCAGTTACTCGAATGAGGGGGCGCGTGGCTACACCTTC
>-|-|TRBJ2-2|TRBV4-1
CASSQISQYTGELFF
TGCGCCAGCAGCCAAATCTCACAGTACACCGGGGAGCTGTTTTTT
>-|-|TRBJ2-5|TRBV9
CASSAHSGNQETQYF
TGTGCCAGCAGCGCCCACTCAGGGAACCAAGAGACCCAGTACTTC
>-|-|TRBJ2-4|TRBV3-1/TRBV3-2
CASSQECRLAKNIQYF
TGTGCCAGCAGCCAAGAGTGTCGACTAGCCAAAAACATTCAGTACTTC
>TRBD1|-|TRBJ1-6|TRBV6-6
CASSPGQENSPLHF
TGTGCCAGCAGTCCCGGACAGGAAAATTCACCCCTCCACTTT
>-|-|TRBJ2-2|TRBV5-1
CASSLDRVGAGELFF
TGCGCCAGCAGCTTGGACAGGGTTGGGGCCGGGGAGCTGTTTTTT
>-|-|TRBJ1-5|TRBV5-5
CASSLAGGQGQPQHF
TGTGCCAGCAGCTTGGCCGGGGGGCAAGGTCAGCCCCAGCATTTT
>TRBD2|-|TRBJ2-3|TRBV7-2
CASSLTLAVDTQYF
TGTGCCAGCAGCTTAACGCTAGCGGTAGATACGCAGTATTTT
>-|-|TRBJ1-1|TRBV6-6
CASSIRVEAFF
TGTGCCAGCAGTATCCGAGTAGAAGCTTTCTTT